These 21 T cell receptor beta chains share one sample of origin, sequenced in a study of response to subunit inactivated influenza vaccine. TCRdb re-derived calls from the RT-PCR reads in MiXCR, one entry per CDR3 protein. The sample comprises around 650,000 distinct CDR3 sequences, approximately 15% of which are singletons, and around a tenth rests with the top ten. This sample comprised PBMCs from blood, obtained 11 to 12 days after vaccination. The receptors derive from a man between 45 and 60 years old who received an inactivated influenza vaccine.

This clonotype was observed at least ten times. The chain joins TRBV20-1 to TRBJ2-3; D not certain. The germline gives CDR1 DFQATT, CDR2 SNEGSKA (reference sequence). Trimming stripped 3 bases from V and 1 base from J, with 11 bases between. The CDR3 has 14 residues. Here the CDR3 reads CSASMADRTDTQYF. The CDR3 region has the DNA TGCAGTGCTAGTATGGCGGACCGCACAGATACGCAGTATTTT.

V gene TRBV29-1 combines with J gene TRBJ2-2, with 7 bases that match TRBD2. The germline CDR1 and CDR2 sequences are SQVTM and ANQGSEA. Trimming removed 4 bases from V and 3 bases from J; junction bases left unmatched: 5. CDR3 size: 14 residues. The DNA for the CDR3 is TGCAGCGTTGGGGGAGGGCCGGACACCGGGGAGCTGTTTTTT. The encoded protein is CSVGGGPDTGELFF.

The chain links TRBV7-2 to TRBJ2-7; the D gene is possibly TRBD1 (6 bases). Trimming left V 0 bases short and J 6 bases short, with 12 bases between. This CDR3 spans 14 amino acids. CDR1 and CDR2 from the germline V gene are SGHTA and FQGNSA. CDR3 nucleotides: TGTGCCAGCAGCTTAGCACAGGGCCTCGGCGAGCAGTACTTC. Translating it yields CASSLAQGLGEQYF.

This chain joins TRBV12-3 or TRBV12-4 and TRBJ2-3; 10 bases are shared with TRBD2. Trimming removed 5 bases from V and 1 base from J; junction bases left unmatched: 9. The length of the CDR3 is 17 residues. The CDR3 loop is CASSPPPSGSRTDTQYF. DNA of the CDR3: TGTGCCAGCAGTCCCCCTCCTAGCGGGAGTCGCACAGATACGCAGTATTTT.

DNA of the CDR3: TGTGCCAGCAGTGTAGTTAGCTCCTACAATGAGCAGTTCTTC. This gives the protein CASSVVSSYNEQFF. The chain links TRBV25-1 to TRBJ2-1; unclear D gene. Trimming took 4 bases from V and 0 from J, leaving 7 bases between them. Germline loops: CDR1 MGHDK, CDR2 SYGVNS. The CDR3 consists of 14 residues.

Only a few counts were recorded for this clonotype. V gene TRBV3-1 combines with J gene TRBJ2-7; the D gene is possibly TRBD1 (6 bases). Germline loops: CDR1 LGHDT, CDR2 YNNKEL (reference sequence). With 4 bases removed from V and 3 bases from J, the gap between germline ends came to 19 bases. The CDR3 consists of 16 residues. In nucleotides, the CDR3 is TGTGCCAGCAGCCCCACCCCCGGGACACCCCGCTACGAGCAGTACTTC. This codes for CASSPTPGTPRYEQYF.

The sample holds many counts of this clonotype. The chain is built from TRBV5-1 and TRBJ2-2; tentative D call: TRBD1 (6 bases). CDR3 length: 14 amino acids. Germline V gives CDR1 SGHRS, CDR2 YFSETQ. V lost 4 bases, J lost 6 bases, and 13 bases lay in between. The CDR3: CASSTGWDAGELFF. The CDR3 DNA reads TGCGCCAGCAGCACAGGGTGGGACGCCGGGGAGCTGTTTTTT. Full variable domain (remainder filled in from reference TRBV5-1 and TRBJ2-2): KAGVTQTPRYLIKTRGQQVTLSCSPISGHRSVSWYQQTPGQGLQFLFEYFSETQRNKGNFPGRFSGRQFSNSRSEMNVSTLELGDSALYLCASSTGWDAGELFFGEGSRLTVL.

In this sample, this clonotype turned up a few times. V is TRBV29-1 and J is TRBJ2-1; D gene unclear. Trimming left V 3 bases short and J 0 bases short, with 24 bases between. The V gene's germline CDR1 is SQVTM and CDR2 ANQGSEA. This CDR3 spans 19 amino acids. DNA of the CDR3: TGCAGCGTTGAGGGTAACCCTCACCTCGCCGTTACCTCCTACAATGAGCAGTTCTTC. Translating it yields CSVEGNPHLAVTSYNEQFF.

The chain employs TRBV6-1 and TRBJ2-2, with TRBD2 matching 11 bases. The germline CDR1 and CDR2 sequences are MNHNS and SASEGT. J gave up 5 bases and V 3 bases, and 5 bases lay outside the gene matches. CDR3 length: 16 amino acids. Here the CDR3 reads CASSDLAGGRTGELFF. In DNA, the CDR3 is TGTGCCAGCAGTGATTTAGCGGGGGGGCGTACCGGGGAGCTGTTTTTT.

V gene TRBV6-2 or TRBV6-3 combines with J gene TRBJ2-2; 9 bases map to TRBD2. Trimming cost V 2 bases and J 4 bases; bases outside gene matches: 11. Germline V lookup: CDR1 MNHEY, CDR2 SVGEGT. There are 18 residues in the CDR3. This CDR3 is CASSYGTSILPVTGELFF. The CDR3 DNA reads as TGTGCCAGCAGTTACGGGACTAGCATACTCCCGGTCACCGGGGAGCTGTTTTTT.

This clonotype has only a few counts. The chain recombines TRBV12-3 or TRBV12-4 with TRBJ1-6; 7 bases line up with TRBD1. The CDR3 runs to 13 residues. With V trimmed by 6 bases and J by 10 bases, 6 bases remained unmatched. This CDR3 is CASRGTARSPLHF. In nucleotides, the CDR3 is TGTGCCAGCAGAGGGACAGCCCGCTCACCCCTCCACTTT.

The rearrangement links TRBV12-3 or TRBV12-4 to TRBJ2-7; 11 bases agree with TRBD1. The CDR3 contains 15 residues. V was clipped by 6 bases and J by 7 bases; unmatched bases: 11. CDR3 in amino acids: CASSKPGTGGLEQYF. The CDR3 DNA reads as TGTGCCAGCAGCAAGCCCGGGACAGGGGGTTTAGAGCAGTACTTC.

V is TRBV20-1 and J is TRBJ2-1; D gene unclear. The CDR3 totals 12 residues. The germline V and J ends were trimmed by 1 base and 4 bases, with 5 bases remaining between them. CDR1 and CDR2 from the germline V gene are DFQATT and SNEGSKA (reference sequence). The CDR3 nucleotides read TGCAGTGCTAGAGTGTCGTACAATGAGCAGTTCTTC. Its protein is CSARVSYNEQFF.

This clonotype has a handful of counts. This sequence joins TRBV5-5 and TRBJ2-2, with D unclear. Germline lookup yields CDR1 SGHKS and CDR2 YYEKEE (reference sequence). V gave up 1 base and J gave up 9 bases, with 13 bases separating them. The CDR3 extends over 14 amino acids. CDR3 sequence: CASSLFAESRELFF. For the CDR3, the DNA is TGTGCCAGCAGCTTGTTTGCGGAGTCCCGGGAGCTGTTTTTT. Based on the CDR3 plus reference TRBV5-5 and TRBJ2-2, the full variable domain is DAGVTQSPTHLIKTRGQQVTLRCSPISGHKSVSWYQQVLGQGPQFIFQYYEKEERGRGNFPDRFSARQFPNYSSELNVNALLLGDSALYLCASSLFAESRELFFGEGSRLTVL.

The CDR3 DNA reads as TGTGCCAGCAGCGCCTTGGGGAACACTGAAGCTTTCTTT. Amino acids: CASSALGNTEAFF. The V call is TRBV2, the J call TRBJ1-1; D remains unclear. Germline assignment: CDR1 SNHLY and CDR2 FYNNEI. This CDR3 is built from 13 residues. Trimming left V 6 bases short and J 1 base short, with 9 bases between.

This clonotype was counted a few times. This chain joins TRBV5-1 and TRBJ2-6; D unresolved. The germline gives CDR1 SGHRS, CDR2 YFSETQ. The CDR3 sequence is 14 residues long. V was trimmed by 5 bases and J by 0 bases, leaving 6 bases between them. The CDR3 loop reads CASRQSSGANVLTF. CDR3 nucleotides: TGCGCCAGCAGACAGAGCTCTGGGGCCAACGTCCTGACTTTC.

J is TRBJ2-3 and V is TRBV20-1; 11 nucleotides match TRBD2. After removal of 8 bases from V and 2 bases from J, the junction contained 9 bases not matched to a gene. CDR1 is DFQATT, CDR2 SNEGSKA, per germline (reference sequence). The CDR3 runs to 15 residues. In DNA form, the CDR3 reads TGCAGTTCGCGCCGACTAGCGGGAAACACAGATACGCAGTATTTT. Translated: CSSRRLAGNTDTQYF.

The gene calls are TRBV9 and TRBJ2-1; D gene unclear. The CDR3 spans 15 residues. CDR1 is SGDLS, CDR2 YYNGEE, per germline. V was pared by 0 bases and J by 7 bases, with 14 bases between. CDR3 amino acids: CASSVDLLKGNEQFF. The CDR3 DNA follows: TGTGCCAGCAGCGTAGACCTACTCAAGGGTAATGAGCAGTTCTTC. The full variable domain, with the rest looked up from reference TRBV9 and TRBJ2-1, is DSGVTQTPKHLITATGQRVTLRCSPRSGDLSVYWYQQSLDQGLQFLIQYYNGEERAKGNILERFSAQQFPDLHSELNLSSLELGDSALYFCASSVDLLKGNEQFFGPGTRLTVL.

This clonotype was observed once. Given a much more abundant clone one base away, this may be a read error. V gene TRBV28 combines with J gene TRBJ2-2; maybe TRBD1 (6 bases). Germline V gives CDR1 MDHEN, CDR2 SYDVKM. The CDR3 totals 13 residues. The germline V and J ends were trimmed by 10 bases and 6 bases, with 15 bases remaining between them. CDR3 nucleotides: TGTGCCAACACCATACAGGGTTCCGGGGAGCTGTTTTTT. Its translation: CANTIQGSGELFF. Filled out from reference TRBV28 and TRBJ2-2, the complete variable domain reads DVKVTQSSRYLVKRTGEKVFLECVQDMDHENMFWYRQDPGLGLRLIYFSYDVKMKEKGDIPEGYSVSREKKERFSLILESASTNQTSMYLCANTIQGSGELFFGEGSRLTVL.

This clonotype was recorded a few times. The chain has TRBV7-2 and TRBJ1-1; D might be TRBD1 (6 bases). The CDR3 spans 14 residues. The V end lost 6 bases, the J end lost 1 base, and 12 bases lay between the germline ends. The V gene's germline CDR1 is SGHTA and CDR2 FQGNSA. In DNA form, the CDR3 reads TGTGCCAGCAGATACGGGGGCTCGAACACTGAAGCTTTCTTT. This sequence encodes CASRYGGSNTEAFF.

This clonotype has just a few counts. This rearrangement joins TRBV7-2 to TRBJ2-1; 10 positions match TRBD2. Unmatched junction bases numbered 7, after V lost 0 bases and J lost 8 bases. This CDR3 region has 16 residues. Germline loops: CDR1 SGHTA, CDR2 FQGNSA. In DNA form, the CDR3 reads TGTGCCAGCAGCTTAGCGCCGAAGCGGGGGGGATATGAGCAGTTCTTC. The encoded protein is CASSLAPKRGGYEQFF.